The present entry profiles one TCR beta chain with its context. The antigen remains unidentified. An end of the junction does not agree with germline; a read error may underlie this. The TCR beta CDR3 regions underwent amplification using RNA transcripts as the source. Carried out on the TCR CDR3, a first-round RT-PCR used the HTBI primer set. TCRdb re-called the multiplex PCR reads with MiXCR, one entry per CDR3 protein. This repertoire shows about 640,000 distinct CDR3 sequences, under 25% found once; its top ten account for around a third. The germline V gene has CDR1 SGHDN and CDR2 FVKESK. CDR3 length: 22 amino acids. This record comes from a study of T cells in Graves' hyperthyroidism and ophthalmopathy. General study points: Separating ophthalmopathy from stable hyperthyroidism was achieved by a 13 V-J model.

This clonotype originated in a man aged 30 to 39 with Graves' ophthalmopathy. V usage is TRBV14 and J usage is TRBJ2-2; 12 positions agree with TRBD1. Sequenced material: blood. The CDR3 bases are TGTGCCAGCGGCCACGAACCTCCGGGACAGGGGGCCATCCCCGTAAGGTCCGGGGAGCTGTTTTTT. It translates to CASGHEPPGQGAIPVRSGELFF.